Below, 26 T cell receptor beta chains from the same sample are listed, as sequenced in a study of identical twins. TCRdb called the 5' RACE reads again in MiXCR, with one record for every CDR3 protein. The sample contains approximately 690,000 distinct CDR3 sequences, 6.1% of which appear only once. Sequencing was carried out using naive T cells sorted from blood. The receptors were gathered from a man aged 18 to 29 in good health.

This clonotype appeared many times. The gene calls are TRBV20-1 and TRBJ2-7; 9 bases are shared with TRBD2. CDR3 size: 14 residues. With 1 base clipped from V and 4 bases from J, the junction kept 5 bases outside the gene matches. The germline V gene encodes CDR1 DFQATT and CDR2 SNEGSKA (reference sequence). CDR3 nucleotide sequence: TGCAGTGCTAGAGTCCCTAGCGGGAAGTACGAGCAGTACTTC. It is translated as CSARVPSGKYEQYF.

The DNA for the CDR3 is TGTGCCAGCAGCCCGGGACAGGGACTCGATGGCTACACCTTC. It yields the protein CASSPGQGLDGYTF. The V and J genes are TRBV9 and TRBJ1-2; 9 positions agree with TRBD1. Germline V gives CDR1 SGDLS, CDR2 YYNGEE. The CDR3 runs 14 residues. Trimming cost V 4 bases and J 6 bases; bases outside gene matches: 7.

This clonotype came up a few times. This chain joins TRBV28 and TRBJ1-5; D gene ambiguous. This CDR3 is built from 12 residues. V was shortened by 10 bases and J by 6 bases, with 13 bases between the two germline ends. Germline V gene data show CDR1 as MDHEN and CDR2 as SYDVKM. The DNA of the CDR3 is TGTGCCACCTCAGTCGGTGGTCAGCCCCAGCATTTT. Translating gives CATSVGGQPQHF.

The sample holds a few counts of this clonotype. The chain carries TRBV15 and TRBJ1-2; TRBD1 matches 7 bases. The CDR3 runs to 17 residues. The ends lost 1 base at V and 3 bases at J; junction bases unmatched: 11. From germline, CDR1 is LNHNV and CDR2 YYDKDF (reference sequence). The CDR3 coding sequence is TGTGCCACCAGCAGAGGGGGAACGACAGGGCCGGACTATGGCTACACCTTC. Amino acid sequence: CATSRGGTTGPDYGYTF.

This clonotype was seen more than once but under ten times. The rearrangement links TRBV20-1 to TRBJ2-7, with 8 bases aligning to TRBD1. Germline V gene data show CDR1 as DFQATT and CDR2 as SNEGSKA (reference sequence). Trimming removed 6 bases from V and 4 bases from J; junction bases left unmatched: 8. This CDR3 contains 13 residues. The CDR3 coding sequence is TGCAGTGCCACGCCAGGGGGCTGGTACGAGCAGTACGTC. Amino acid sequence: CSATPGGWYEQYV.

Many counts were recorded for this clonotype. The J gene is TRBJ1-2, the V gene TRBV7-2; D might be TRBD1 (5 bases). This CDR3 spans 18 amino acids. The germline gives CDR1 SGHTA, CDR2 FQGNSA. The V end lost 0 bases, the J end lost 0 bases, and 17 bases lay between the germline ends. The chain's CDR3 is CASSLAGTIIDSNYGYTF. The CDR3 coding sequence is TGTGCCAGCAGCTTAGCGGGGACGATTATAGACTCTAACTATGGCTACACCTTC.

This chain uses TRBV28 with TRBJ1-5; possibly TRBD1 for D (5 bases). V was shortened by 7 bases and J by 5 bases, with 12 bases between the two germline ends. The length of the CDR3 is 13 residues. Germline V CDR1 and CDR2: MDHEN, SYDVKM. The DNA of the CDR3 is TGTGCCAGCATGAACGGGGCCTATCAGCCCCAGCATTTT. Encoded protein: CASMNGAYQPQHF.

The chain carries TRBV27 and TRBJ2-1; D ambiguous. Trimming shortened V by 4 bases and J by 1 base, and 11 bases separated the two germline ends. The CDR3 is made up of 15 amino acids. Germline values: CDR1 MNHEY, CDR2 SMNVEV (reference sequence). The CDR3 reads CASSWSPSSYNEQFF. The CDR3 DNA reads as TGTGCCAGCAGTTGGTCGCCCTCTTCCTACAATGAGCAGTTCTTC.

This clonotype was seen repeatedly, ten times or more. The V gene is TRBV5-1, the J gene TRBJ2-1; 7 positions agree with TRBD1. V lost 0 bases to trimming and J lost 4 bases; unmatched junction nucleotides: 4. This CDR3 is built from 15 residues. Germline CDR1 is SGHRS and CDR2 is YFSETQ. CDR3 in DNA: TGCGCCAGCAGCTTGGCCGGGACAGAGTACAATGAGCAGTTCTTC. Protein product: CASSLAGTEYNEQFF.

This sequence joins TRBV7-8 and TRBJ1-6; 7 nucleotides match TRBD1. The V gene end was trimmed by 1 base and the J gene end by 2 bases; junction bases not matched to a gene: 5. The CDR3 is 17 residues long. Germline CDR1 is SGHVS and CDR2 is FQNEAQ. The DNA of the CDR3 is TGTGCCAGCAGCTTAGGAAGGCAGGGGGCCTATAATTCACCCCTCCACTTT. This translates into CASSLGRQGAYNSPLHF.

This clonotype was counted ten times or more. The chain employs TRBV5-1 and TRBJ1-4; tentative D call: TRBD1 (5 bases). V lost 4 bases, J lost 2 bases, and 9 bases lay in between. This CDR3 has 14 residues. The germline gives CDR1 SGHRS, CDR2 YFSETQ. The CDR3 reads CASSATATNEKLFF. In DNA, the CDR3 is TGCGCCAGCAGCGCGACAGCCACTAATGAAAAACTGTTTTTT.

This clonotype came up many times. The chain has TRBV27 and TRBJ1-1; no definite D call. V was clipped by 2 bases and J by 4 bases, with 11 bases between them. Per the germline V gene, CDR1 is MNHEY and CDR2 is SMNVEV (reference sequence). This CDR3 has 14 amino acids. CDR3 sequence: CASSLRDSGTEAFF. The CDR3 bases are TGTGCCAGCAGTTTAAGGGATTCGGGCACTGAAGCTTTCTTT.

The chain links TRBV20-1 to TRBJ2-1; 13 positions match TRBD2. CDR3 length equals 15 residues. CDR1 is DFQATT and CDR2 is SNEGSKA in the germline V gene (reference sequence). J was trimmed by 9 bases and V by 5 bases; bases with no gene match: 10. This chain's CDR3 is CSASGLAGDWSEQFF. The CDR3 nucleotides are TGCAGTGCTTCCGGACTAGCGGGAGATTGGAGTGAGCAGTTCTTC.

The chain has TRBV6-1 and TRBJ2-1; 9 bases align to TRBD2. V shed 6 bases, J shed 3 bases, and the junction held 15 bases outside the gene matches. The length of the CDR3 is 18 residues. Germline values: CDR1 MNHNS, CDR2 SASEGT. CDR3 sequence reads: CASRPGTSRLVNYNEQFF. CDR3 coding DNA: TGTGCCAGCAGACCCGGGACTAGCCGTTTGGTGAACTACAATGAGCAGTTCTTC.

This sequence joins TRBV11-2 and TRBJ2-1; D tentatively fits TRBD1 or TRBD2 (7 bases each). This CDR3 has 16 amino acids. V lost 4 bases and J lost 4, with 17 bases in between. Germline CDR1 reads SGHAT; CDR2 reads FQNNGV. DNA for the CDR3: TGTGCCAGCAGCTCGAGGGGGCTAGCGGCGTACAATGAGCAGTTCTTC. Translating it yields CASSSRGLAAYNEQFF.

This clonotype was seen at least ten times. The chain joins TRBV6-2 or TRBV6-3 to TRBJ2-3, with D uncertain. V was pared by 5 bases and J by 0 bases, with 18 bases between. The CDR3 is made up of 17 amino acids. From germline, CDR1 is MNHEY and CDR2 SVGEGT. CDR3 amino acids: CASSLGSTISSTDTQYF. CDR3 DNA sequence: TGTGCCAGCAGTCTCGGAAGTACCATTTCTAGCACAGATACGCAGTATTTT.

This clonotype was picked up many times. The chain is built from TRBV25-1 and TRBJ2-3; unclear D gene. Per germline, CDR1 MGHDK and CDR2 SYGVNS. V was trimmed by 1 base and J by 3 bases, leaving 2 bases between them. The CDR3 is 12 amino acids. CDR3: CASSEWTDTQYF. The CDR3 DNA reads TGTGCCAGCAGTGAATGGACAGATACGCAGTATTTT.

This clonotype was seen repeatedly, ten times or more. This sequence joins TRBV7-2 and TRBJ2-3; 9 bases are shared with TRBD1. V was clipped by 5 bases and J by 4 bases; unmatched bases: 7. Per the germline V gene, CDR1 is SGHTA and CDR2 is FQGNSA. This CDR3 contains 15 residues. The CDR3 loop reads CASSTGTGFSDTQYF. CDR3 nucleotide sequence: TGTGCCAGCAGCACCGGGACAGGGTTTTCAGATACGCAGTATTTT.

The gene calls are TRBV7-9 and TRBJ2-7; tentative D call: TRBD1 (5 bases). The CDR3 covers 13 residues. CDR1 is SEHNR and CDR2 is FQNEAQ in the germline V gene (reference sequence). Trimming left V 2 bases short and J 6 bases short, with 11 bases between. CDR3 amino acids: CASSLIGVGEQYF. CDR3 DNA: TGTGCCAGCAGCTTAATAGGGGTCGGCGAGCAGTACTTC.

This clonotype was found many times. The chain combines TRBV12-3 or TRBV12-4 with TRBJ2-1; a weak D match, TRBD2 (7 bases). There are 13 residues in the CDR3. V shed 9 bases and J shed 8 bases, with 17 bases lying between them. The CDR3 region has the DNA TGTGCCAGTTTCAACGGGGGGCCCGATGAGCAGTTCTTC. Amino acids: CASFNGGPDEQFF.

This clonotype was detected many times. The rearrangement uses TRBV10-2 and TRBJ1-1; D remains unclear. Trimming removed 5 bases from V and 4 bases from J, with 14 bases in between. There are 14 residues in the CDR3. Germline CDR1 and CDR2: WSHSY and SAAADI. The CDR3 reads CASSFGFRGTEAFF. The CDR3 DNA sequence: TGCGCCAGCAGTTTTGGTTTTCGGGGCACTGAAGCTTTCTTT.

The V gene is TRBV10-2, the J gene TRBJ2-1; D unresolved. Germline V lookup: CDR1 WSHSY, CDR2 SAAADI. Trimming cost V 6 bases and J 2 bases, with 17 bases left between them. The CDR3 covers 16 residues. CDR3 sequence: CASRPQSQVAYNEQFF. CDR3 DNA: TGCGCCAGCAGGCCTCAGAGTCAGGTAGCCTACAATGAGCAGTTCTTC.

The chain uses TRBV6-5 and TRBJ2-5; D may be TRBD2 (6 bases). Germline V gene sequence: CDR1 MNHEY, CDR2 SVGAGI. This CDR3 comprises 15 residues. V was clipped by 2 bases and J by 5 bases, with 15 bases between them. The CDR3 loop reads CASSYVREDWETQYF. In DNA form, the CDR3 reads TGTGCCAGCAGTTACGTCAGGGAGGATTGGGAGACCCAGTACTTC.

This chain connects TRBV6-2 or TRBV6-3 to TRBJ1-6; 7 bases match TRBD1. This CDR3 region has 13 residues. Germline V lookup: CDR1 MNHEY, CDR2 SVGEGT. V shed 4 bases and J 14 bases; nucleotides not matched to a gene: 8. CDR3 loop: CASSSLGTDSLHF. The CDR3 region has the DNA TGTGCCAGCAGTTCCCTCGGGACAGACTCCCTCCACTTT.

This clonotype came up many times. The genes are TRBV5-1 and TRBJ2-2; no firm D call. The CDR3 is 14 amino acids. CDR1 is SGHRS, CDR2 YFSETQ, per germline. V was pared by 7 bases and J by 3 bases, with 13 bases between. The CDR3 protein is CASEPGADTGELFF. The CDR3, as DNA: TGCGCCAGCGAGCCGGGCGCCGACACCGGGGAGCTGTTTTTT.

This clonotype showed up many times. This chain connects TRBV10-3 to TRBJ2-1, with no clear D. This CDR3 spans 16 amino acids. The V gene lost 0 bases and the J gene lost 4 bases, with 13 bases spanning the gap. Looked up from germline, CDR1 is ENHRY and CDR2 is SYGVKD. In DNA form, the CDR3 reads TGTGCCATCAGTGAGTCCACGGCGGTCCTATACAATGAGCAGTTCTTC. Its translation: CAISESTAVLYNEQFF.